Each of the 20 T cell receptor beta chains below was sequenced from the same sample in a study of molecular identifiers for immune sequencing clone quantification. TCRdb redid the calling of the PCR reads with MiXCR, one entry per CDR3 protein. The sample holds 490,000 or so distinct CDR3 sequences, about a fifth seen once. Sequencing input: naive CD8+ T cells from blood, with Jurkat cell RNA spiked in. Specified subset: FACS-sorted CD8+CD4-CCR7+CD45RA+ naive T cells. These receptors were collected from a human donor in good health. Some libraries in this study had Jurkat cell RNA spiked in.

The chain joins TRBV6-5 to TRBJ2-7; 11 bases fit TRBD1. CDR3 size: 18 residues. Germline assignment: CDR1 MNHEY and CDR2 SVGAGI. J lost 7 bases, V lost 2 bases, and 16 bases had no gene match. The CDR3 coding sequence is TGTGCCAGCAGTTACCTTTATACCGGGACAGGGGACAGGGGGGAGCAGTACTTC. It translates to CASSYLYTGTGDRGEQYF.

This clonotype was counted a few times. The chain is built from TRBV11-2 and TRBJ2-1; 11 nucleotides match TRBD2. The germline V gene has CDR1 SGHAT and CDR2 FQNNGV. The CDR3 covers 15 residues. Trimming removed 10 bases from V and 7 bases from J; junction bases left unmatched: 12. CDR3 coding DNA: TGTGCCATTTCGACCTATAGCGGGGGGGCAAATGAGCAGTTCTTC. Residues: CAISTYSGGANEQFF. Variable domain in full (rest from reference TRBV11-2 and TRBJ2-1): EAGVAQSPRYKIIEKRQSVAFWCNPISGHATLYWYQQILGQGPKLLIQFQNNGVVDDSQLPKDRFSAERLKGVDSTLKIQPAKLEDSAVYLCAISTYSGGANEQFFGPGTRLTVL.

This clonotype was picked up many times. This rearrangement joins TRBV12-3 or TRBV12-4 to TRBJ1-5, with 7 bases matching TRBD1. The CDR3 length is 15 residues. V gave up 6 bases and J gave up 0 bases; unmatched junction bases: 5. Here the CDR3 reads CASSRTGDSNQPQHF. Written as DNA, the CDR3 is TGTGCCAGCAGCCGGACAGGAGATAGCAATCAGCCCCAGCATTTT.

This clonotype occurred many times. This chain connects TRBV7-9 to TRBJ1-1; 9 nucleotides line up with TRBD1. The V and J ends lost 0 bases and 2 bases, in that order; junction bases with no gene match: 4. From germline, CDR1 is SEHNR and CDR2 FQNEAQ (reference sequence). This CDR3 has 16 amino acids. For the CDR3, the DNA is TGTGCCAGCAGCTTAGCTCCGGGACAGGGAAACACTGAAGCTTTCTTT. As protein: CASSLAPGQGNTEAFF.

This clonotype was seen more than once but under ten times. The DNA of the CDR3 is TGTGCCAGCAGTCCAGGACAGGGTTGGGATGGCTACACCTTC. This encodes CASSPGQGWDGYTF. The chain couples TRBV12-3 or TRBV12-4 to TRBJ1-2, with 8 bases lining up with TRBD1. V dropped 5 bases and J dropped 6; count of bases not matched to a gene: 8. The CDR3 spans 14 residues.

Comments on this clonotype: One end of the junction is discordant with germline, which a read error may explain. The CDR3 DNA is TGTGCCTGCAGGGGGGGGGAGCTGTTTTTT. Translating gives CACRGGELFF. This chain links TRBV6-6 with TRBJ2-2; 7 bases line up with TRBD1. Germline CDR1 reads MNHNY; CDR2 reads SVGAGI (reference sequence). CDR3 length equals 10 residues.

This clonotype was recorded a few times. The genes are TRBV6-1 and TRBJ2-7; D might be TRBD2 (5 bases). The V and J ends lost 0 bases and 2 bases respectively, with 14 bases between them. The CDR3 runs 16 residues. The V gene's germline CDR1 is MNHNS and CDR2 SASEGT. The CDR3 region is CASSEARVAGAYEQYF. The CDR3 DNA follows: TGTGCCAGCAGTGAAGCGAGGGTAGCTGGGGCCTACGAGCAGTACTTC.

The chain has TRBV11-2 and TRBJ1-6; D not certain. The length of the CDR3 is 13 residues. V shed 9 bases and J shed 7 bases, with 13 bases lying between them. Germline loops: CDR1 SGHAT, CDR2 FQNNGV. CDR3 coding DNA: TGTGCCAGTACAAGTATCCTCAATTCACCCCTCCACTTT. It specifies CASTSILNSPLHF.

This clonotype has ten or more counts. The chain joins TRBV27 to TRBJ2-3; D is unresolved. Germline values: CDR1 MNHEY, CDR2 SMNVEV (reference sequence). This CDR3 is 17 amino acids long. The V end was cut by 8 bases, the J end by 0 bases, with 21 bases between. The CDR3 protein is CASGPLDRLTSTDTQYF. CDR3 DNA: TGTGCCAGCGGCCCTTTGGACCGATTAACTAGCACAGATACGCAGTATTTT.

For this clonotype: With a much larger clone just one base away, this may be a read error. The chain combines TRBV15 with TRBJ2-4; 7 positions match TRBD1. Germline V gives CDR1 LNHNV, CDR2 YYDKDF (reference sequence). V was clipped by 2 bases and J by 1 base; unmatched bases: 11. This CDR3 has 18 amino acids. The CDR3: CATSRPIGTDNAKNIQYF. The CDR3 coding sequence is TGTGCCACCAGCAGACCAATTGGGACAGACAATGCCAAAAACATTCAGTACTTC.

Comment on this clonotype: This may come from a read error, since a much larger clone is one base off. V is TRBV12-3 or TRBV12-4 and J is TRBJ1-5; 8 positions match TRBD1. The ends lost 6 bases at V and 11 bases at J; junction bases unmatched: 21. This CDR3 comprises 17 residues. The CDR3 loop is CASSHLEPGQDESAQHF. The CDR3 nucleotides read TGTGCCAGCAGCCACCTGGAACCGGGACAGGACGAATCAGCCCAGCATTTT.

Notes on this clonotype: A much larger clone is a single base away; this may be a read error. This chain uses TRBV30 with TRBJ1-1; D unclear. The CDR3 runs 13 residues. Per germline, CDR1 GTSNPN and CDR2 SVGIG (reference sequence). The CDR3 region has the DNA TGTGCCTGGAGCGCCAGTCACAACACTGAAGCTCTCTTT. It yields the protein CAWSASHNTEALF.

The rearrangement links TRBV19 to TRBJ1-2; no clear D gene. V lost 5 bases and J 6 bases, leaving 13 bases between the germline ends. The V gene's germline CDR1 is LNHDA and CDR2 SQIVND (reference sequence). The CDR3 loop spans 13 amino acids. For the CDR3, the DNA is TGTGCCAGTAGTTACGGCGGGATCGATGGCTACACCTTC. This gives the protein CASSYGGIDGYTF.

As concerns this clonotype: This clone may be a read error of a much larger clone one base away. The V call is TRBV25-1, the J call TRBJ2-7, with a tentative D call TRBD2 (7 bases). Germline CDR1 MGHDK, CDR2 SYGVNS. V was trimmed by 4 bases and J by 2 bases, leaving 18 bases between them. There are 16 residues in the CDR3. Written as DNA, the CDR3 is TGTGCCAGCAGTGGTCCATCGGGGGGCCCTGCCTACGAGCAGTACTTC. Its protein product is CASSGPSGGPAYEQYF.

This clonotype was counted only a few times. The V call is TRBV13, the J call TRBJ1-3; possibly TRBD1 for D (6 bases). This CDR3 has 13 residues. CDR1 is PRHDT, CDR2 FYEKMQ, per germline (reference sequence). V was cut by 4 bases and J by 8 bases, with 12 bases left in between. DNA for the CDR3: TGTGCCAGCAGCTACAACAGGGAGGACACCATATATTTT. Translating it yields CASSYNREDTIYF.

This clonotype was seen more than once but under ten times. The CDR3 DNA follows: TGTGCCAGCAGTTTATATGCAGGGGCGGAAGATACGCAGTATTTT. Translating it yields CASSLYAGAEDTQYF. The gene calls are TRBV12-3 or TRBV12-4 and TRBJ2-3; a weak D match, TRBD1 (6 bases). V shed 2 bases and J shed 5 bases, with 14 bases lying between them. The CDR3 runs to 15 residues.

This clonotype was seen many times. The J gene is TRBJ2-7, the V gene TRBV6-5; 7 positions agree with TRBD1. In germline, CDR1 is MNHEY, CDR2 SVGAGI. V trimming: 4 bases; J trimming: 2 bases; junction bases outside the gene matches: 5. The CDR3 contains 14 residues. Here the CDR3 reads CASSLTGYTYEQYF. The CDR3 DNA sequence: TGTGCCAGCAGTTTGACAGGGTACACCTACGAGCAGTACTTC.

A few counts support this clonotype. This chain joins TRBV9 and TRBJ2-3; TRBD2 aligns across 9 bases. CDR3 size: 18 residues. Germline-derived CDR1 and CDR2 are SGDLS and YYNGEE. Trimming cost V 4 bases and J 2 bases; bases outside gene matches: 14. CDR3 coding DNA: TGTGCCAGCAGCCCTCCCACGGGGCTAGCGGGGCCCACAGATACGCAGTATTTT. Residues: CASSPPTGLAGPTDTQYF.

The chain recombines TRBV14 with TRBJ2-7, with 8 bases identical to TRBD1. Per germline, CDR1 SGHDN and CDR2 FVKESK. The CDR3 is 14 amino acids. Trimming took 3 bases from V and 0 from J; bases not matched to a gene: 1. CDR3: CASSQTGDSYEQYF. In DNA, the CDR3 is TGTGCCAGCAGCCAGACAGGGGACTCCTACGAGCAGTACTTC.

This clonotype came up many times. V and J are TRBV9 and TRBJ2-3; 12 nucleotides align to TRBD2. The CDR3 has 20 residues. V gave up 0 bases and J gave up 6 bases; unmatched junction bases: 17. Germline V gene sequence: CDR1 SGDLS, CDR2 YYNGEE. The CDR3 DNA sequence: TGTGCCAGCAGCGTAGCAACACTAGCGGGGGGTTTCAAGGTCGCCGATACGCAGTATTTT. Encoded protein: CASSVATLAGGFKVADTQYF.